The 16 T cell receptor beta chains below all came from one sample that was sequenced in a study of human T cells and chemical hapten exposure. A single record per CDR3 protein comes from TCRdb applying MiXCR to the RACE reads. In the table there are under 200,000 distinct CDR3 sequences, nearly 30% of which are singletons. As for time point: pre-sensitization, week 0. Treatment of the sample: therapeutic diphenylcyclopropenone sensitization with weekly scalp DPC. This sample comprised whole blood, obtained in connection with sensitization to the hapten diphenylcyclopropenone (DPC). These receptors originate from a woman between 25 and 40 years old with alopecia areata. Some clones in this sample may be carry-over from other donors' samples.

This chain links TRBV10-2 with TRBJ2-7; D unresolved. CDR3 length: 13 amino acids. V lost 1 base and J lost 0, with 4 bases in between. Germline V gene lookup returns CDR1 WSHSY and CDR2 SAAADI. The CDR3, as DNA: TGCGCCAGCAGTGAGTACAACTCCTACGAGCAGTACTTC. It translates to CASSEYNSYEQYF.

This clonotype was observed once. The J gene is TRBJ2-3, the V gene TRBV20-1, with TRBD2 identical over 8 bases. CDR1 and CDR2 from the germline V gene are DFQATT and SNEGSKA (reference sequence). The CDR3 is 15 residues long. Germline trimming cut 5 bases from V and 3 bases from J; bases unmatched to any gene: 10. The CDR3 region is CSAAESGSRTDTQYF. Written as DNA, the CDR3 is TGCAGTGCTGCGGAAAGCGGGAGTAGGACAGATACGCAGTATTTT.

The chain links TRBV7-8 to TRBJ1-5; D not certain. CDR1 is SGHVS, CDR2 FQNEAQ, per germline. Trimming removed 1 base from V and 5 bases from J, with 6 bases in between. The CDR3 length is 13 residues. DNA of the CDR3: TGTGCCAGCAGCTTAGGGACCGATCAGCCCCAGCATTTT. Translated, it gives CASSLGTDQPQHF. Variable domain in full (rest from reference TRBV7-8 and TRBJ1-5): GAGVSQSPRYKVAKRGQDVALRCDPISGHVSLFWYQQALGQGPEFLTYFQNEAQLDKSGLPSDRFFAERPEGSVSTLKIQRTQQEDSAVYLCASSLGTDQPQHFGDGTRLSIL.

This clonotype has a handful of counts. J is TRBJ2-3 and V is TRBV29-1, with 11 bases fitting TRBD2. The germline V gene encodes CDR1 SQVTM and CDR2 ANQGSEA. CDR3 size: 13 residues. V lost 7 bases, J lost 4 bases, and 4 bases stayed unmatched. For the CDR3, the DNA is TGCAGCGCCTGGACTAGCGGGCCAGATACGCAGTATTTT. It codes for CSAWTSGPDTQYF.

This clonotype was observed many times. J is TRBJ1-6 and V is TRBV4-2; D uncertain. V was clipped by 3 bases and J by 4 bases, with 16 bases between them. The V gene's germline CDR1 is LGHNA and CDR2 YNFKEQ. The CDR3 has 17 residues. CDR3: CASSHPESLGYNSPLHF. DNA for the CDR3: TGTGCCAGCAGCCATCCAGAGTCGCTTGGATATAATTCACCCCTCCACTTT.

This clonotype was seen a few times. The chain recombines TRBV28 with TRBJ1-2; D uncertain. Germline values: CDR1 MDHEN, CDR2 SYDVKM. Trimming pared 2 bases from V and 8 bases from J, leaving 6 bases between. There are 11 residues in the CDR3. The CDR3: CASSLNGGYTF. The CDR3 nucleotides are TGTGCCAGCAGTTTAAACGGGGGCTACACCTTC.

This clonotype was detected only a few times. The J gene is TRBJ2-7, the V gene TRBV29-1, with 9 bases identical to TRBD1. The length of the CDR3 is 15 residues. Trimming cost V 4 bases and J 0 bases; bases outside gene matches: 7. Germline loops: CDR1 SQVTM, CDR2 ANQGSEA. Here the CDR3 DNA reads TGCAGCGTTGTTAGGGGGACAGGGACCTCCTACGAGCAGTACTTC. It is translated as CSVVRGTGTSYEQYF.

This clonotype was seen a few times. V and J are TRBV9 and TRBJ2-3; D is possibly TRBD1 or TRBD2 (5 bases each). The V gene lost 4 bases and the J gene lost 3 bases, with 12 bases spanning the gap. This CDR3 comprises 14 residues. Germline V lookup: CDR1 SGDLS, CDR2 YYNGEE. The CDR3 DNA reads TGTGCCAGCAGCCCCCCCTGGGGGACAGATACGCAGTATTTT. Its translation: CASSPPWGTDTQYF.

The chain has TRBV6-2 or TRBV6-3 and TRBJ2-7, with 8 bases fitting TRBD2. The CDR3 contains 14 residues. The ends lost 0 bases at V and 7 bases at J; junction bases unmatched: 5. The germline gives CDR1 MNHEY, CDR2 SVGEGT. This CDR3 is CASSYSSGRIEQYF. Written as DNA, the CDR3 is TGTGCCAGCAGTTACTCGAGCGGGAGAATTGAGCAGTACTTC.

The V gene is TRBV19, the J gene TRBJ2-2, with 13 nucleotides matching TRBD2. The trim removed 2 bases at V and 0 bases at J, leaving 6 bases unmatched. The CDR3 loop spans 19 amino acids. Germline CDR1 is LNHDA and CDR2 is SQIVND (reference sequence). This CDR3 is CASSINPGLAGSNTGELFF. The CDR3 DNA reads as TGTGCCAGTAGTATAAACCCGGGACTAGCGGGGTCGAACACCGGGGAGCTGTTTTTT. The entire variable domain, with the rest obtained from reference TRBV19 and TRBJ2-2, is as follows: DGGITQSPKYLFRKEGQNVTLSCEQNLNHDAMYWYRQDPGQGLRLIYYSQIVNDFQKGDIAEGYSVSREKKESFPLTVTSAQKNPTAFYLCASSINPGLAGSNTGELFFGEGSRLTVL.

This clonotype was recorded a few times. CDR3 bases: TGTGCCAGCAGTGAACAGGGGGACACTGAAGCTTTCTTT. This sequence encodes CASSEQGDTEAFF. The J gene is TRBJ1-1, the V gene TRBV2; TRBD1 matches 7 bases. The CDR3 length is 13 residues. The germline V gene has CDR1 SNHLY and CDR2 FYNNEI. Losses at the gene ends were 2 bases for V and 3 bases for J; bases not matched to a gene: 0.

The chain links TRBV10-3 to TRBJ2-7; 8 bases fit TRBD1. The CDR3 has 14 amino acids. V lost 6 bases to trimming and J lost 2 bases; unmatched junction nucleotides: 6. Germline V gene data show CDR1 as ENHRY and CDR2 as SYGVKD. CDR3 coding DNA: TGTGCCATCAGGGGGACAGGTTTTCCCTACGAGCAGTACTTC. Residues: CAIRGTGFPYEQYF.

The chain carries TRBV11-2 and TRBJ2-2; D is ambiguous. Germline CDR1 reads SGHAT; CDR2 reads FQNNGV. The CDR3 loop spans 14 amino acids. V was trimmed by 11 bases and J by 2 bases, leaving 15 bases between them. The CDR3 here is CAVAWSVNTGELFF. Here the CDR3 DNA reads TGTGCCGTGGCCTGGTCGGTTAACACCGGGGAGCTGTTTTTT.

The chain is built from TRBV28 and TRBJ1-2; no clear D. Germline V gene lookup returns CDR1 MDHEN and CDR2 SYDVKM. This CDR3 is 13 amino acids long. The V and J ends lost 7 bases and 2 bases respectively, with 11 bases between them. CDR3 region: CASTRGENYGYTF. The CDR3 DNA follows: TGTGCCAGCACGCGCGGGGAGAACTATGGCTACACCTTC.

Only a few counts were recorded for this clonotype. The rearrangement uses TRBV20-1 and TRBJ2-7; D is unresolved. The CDR3 runs 11 residues. Germline CDR1 and CDR2: DFQATT and SNEGSKA (reference sequence). V lost 6 bases and J 2 bases, leaving 8 bases between the germline ends. CDR3 bases: TGCAGTGCCCTACACACCTACGAGCAGTACTTC. Protein product: CSALHTYEQYF.

This clonotype has only a few counts. This chain uses TRBV9 with TRBJ2-1, with D tentatively TRBD2 (6 bases). CDR1 is SGDLS and CDR2 is YYNGEE in the germline V gene. The CDR3 has 13 amino acids. V was shortened by 4 bases and J by 5 bases, with 10 bases between the two germline ends. The CDR3 sequence is CASSPGGDNEQFF. In nucleotides, the CDR3 is TGTGCCAGCAGCCCCGGGGGAGACAATGAGCAGTTCTTC.